This T cell receptor (beta chain) stems from a study of response to subunit inactivated influenza vaccine. Study-wide results and limits: Authors suggested each seasonal influenza vaccination recruits few new T cells.

This CDR3 contains 14 residues. V shed 6 bases and J shed 4 bases, with 17 bases lying between them. The germline V gene has CDR1 DFQATT and CDR2 SNEGSKA (reference sequence). TCRdb reprocessed the RT-PCR reads with MiXCR, giving one entry per CDR3 protein. The top ten hold 11% of the sample, which has around 850,000 distinct CDR3 sequences, about 18% seen once. This clonotype was recorded at least ten times. What it binds is unknown. The chain couples TRBV20-1 to TRBJ2-3, with D possibly being TRBD2 (5 bases). The receptor was isolated from a man aged 50-60 years who received an inactivated influenza vaccine. The source was PBMCs from blood, collected roughly 5 days after vaccination. For the CDR3, the DNA is TGCAGTGCCCCGACGGGGTTCAAGGCAGATACGCAGTATTTT. Protein: CSAPTGFKADTQYF.